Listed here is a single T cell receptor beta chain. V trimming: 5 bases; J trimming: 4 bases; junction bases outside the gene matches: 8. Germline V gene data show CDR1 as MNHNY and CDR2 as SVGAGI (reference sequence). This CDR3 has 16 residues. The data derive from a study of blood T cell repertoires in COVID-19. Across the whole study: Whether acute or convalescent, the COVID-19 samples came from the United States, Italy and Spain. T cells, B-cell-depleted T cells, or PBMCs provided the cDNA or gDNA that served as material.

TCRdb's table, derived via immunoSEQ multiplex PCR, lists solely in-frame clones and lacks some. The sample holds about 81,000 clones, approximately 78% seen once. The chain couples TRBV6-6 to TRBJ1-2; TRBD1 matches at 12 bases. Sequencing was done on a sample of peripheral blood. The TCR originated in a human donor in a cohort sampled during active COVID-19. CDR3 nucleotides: TGTGCCAGCAGTAGCGGGACAGGGGGCGTAGTCTATGGCTACACCTTC. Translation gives CASSSGTGGVVYGYTF.